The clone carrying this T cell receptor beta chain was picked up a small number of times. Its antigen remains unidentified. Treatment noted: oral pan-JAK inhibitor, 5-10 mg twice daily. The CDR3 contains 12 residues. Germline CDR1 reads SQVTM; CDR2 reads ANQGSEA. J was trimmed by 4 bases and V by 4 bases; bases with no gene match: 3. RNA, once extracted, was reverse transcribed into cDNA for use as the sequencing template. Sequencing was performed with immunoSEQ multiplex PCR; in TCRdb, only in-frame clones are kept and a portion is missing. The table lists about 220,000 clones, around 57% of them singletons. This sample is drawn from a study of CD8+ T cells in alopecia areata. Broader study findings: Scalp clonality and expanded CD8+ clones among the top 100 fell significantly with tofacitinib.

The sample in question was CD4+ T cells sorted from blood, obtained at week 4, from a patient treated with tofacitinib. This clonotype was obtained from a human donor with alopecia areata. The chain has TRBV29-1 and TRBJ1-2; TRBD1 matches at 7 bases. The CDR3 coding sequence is TGCAGCGTTGGCTCAGGGGGCTATGGCTACACCTTC. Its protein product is CSVGSGGYGYTF.